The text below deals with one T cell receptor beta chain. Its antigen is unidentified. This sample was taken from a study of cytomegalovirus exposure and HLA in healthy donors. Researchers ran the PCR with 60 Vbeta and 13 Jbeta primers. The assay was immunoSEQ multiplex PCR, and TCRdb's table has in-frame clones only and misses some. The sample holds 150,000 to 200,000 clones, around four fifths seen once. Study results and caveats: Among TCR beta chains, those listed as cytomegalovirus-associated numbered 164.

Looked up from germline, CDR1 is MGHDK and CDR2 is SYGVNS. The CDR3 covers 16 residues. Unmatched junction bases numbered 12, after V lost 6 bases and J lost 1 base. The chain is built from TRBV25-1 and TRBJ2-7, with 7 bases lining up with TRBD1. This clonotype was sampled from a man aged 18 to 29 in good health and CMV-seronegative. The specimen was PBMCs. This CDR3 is CASSHEGQVFSYEQYF. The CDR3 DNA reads TGTGCCAGCAGCCACGAAGGACAGGTTTTTTCCTACGAGCAGTACTTC.